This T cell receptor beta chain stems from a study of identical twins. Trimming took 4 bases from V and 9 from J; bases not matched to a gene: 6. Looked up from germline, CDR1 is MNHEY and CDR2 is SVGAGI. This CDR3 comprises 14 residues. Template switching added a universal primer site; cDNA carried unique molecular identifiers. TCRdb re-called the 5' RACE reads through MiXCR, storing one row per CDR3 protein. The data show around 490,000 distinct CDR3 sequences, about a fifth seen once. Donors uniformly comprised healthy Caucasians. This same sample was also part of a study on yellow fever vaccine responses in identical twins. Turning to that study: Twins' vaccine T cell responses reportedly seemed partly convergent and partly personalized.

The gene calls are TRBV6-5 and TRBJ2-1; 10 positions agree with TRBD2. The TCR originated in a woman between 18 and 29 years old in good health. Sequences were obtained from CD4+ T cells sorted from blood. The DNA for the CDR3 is TGTGCCAGCAGTTCGCCCAGCGGGAGGGCTGAGCAGTTCTTC. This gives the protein CASSSPSGRAEQFF.